The clone carrying this TCR beta chain was detected only a few times. Its specificity is unknown. Clones were read by immunoSEQ multiplex PCR, and TCRdb kept only the in-frame ones, dropping some. The repertoire consists of roughly 130,000 clones, with roughly 91% occurring once and the leading ten covering approximately 6%. The CDR3 runs to 15 residues. Looked up from germline, CDR1 is MNHEY and CDR2 is SVGAGI. V lost 1 base, J lost 6 bases, and 15 bases lay in between. This entry comes from a study of radiation and T cells in renal cell carcinoma. Study-level findings and limits: Baseline intratumoral clonotype presence is unknown without pretreatment biopsies.

The time point: blood 2 weeks post-SBRT. Treatment defined: 15 Gy SBRT to primary tumor, nephrectomy 4 weeks later. This renal cell carcinoma was of the clear cell type. The rearrangement uses TRBV6-5 and TRBJ1-1; D might be TRBD1 (6 bases). The TCR comes from a woman in her seventies with renal cell carcinoma. The sample in question was blood, obtained from a patient whose treatment included radiotherapy and nephrectomy. The CDR3 loop is CASSYLRQDPAEAFF. The DNA for the CDR3 is TGTGCCAGCAGTTACTTACGACAGGACCCCGCTGAAGCTTTCTTT.